This T cell receptor (beta chain) came from a study of CD8+ T cells in alopecia areata. Study in general: Treated patients were dosed with oral tofacitinib, taking 5 to 10 mg twice daily.

The CDR3 extends over 13 amino acids. V lost 4 bases to trimming and J lost 8 bases; unmatched junction nucleotides: 7. CDR1 is ENHRY, CDR2 SYGVKD, per germline. The study's findings and limits: Possibly as an HLA-related effect, TCR sharing across patients appeared less clear than in mice.

Extracted from the samples, RNA was reverse transcribed into cDNA to serve as the sequencing template. The protocol was immunoSEQ multiplex PCR, while the TCRdb copy is restricted to in-frame clones and leaves out a portion. This repertoire shows about 150,000 clones, about 60% found once; its top ten account for roughly 6.7%. Worth noting for this clone: Its target is unknown.

Punch biopsies of lesional scalp, plus peripheral blood, were taken from alopecia areata patients. The rearrangement joins TRBV10-3 to TRBJ2-5, with TRBD2 matching over 7 bases. The source is a human donor with alopecia areata. The sample here was CD4+ T cells sorted from blood, taken at week 0. CDR3 loop: CAISAGGGPTQYF. CDR3 DNA sequence: TGTGCCATCAGTGCTGGCGGGGGTCCAACCCAGTACTTC.